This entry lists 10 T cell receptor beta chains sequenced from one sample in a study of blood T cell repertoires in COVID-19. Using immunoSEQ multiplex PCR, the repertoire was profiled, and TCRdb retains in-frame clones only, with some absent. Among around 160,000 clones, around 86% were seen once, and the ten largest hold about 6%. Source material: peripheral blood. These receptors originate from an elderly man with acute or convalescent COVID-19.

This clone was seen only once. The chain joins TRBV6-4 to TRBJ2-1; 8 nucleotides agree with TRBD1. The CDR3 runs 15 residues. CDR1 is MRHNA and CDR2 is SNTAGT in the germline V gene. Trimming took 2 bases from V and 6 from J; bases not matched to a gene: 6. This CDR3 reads CASSDGQGAGNEQFF. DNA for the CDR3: TGTGCCAGCAGTGACGGCCAGGGGGCAGGCAATGAGCAGTTCTTC.

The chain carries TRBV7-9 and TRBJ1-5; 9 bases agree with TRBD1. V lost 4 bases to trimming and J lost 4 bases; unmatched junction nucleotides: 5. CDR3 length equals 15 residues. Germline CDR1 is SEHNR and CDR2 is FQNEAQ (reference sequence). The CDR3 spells CASSSPGTGNQPQHF. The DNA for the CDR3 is TGTGCCAGCAGCTCCCCCGGGACAGGGAATCAGCCCCAGCATTTT.

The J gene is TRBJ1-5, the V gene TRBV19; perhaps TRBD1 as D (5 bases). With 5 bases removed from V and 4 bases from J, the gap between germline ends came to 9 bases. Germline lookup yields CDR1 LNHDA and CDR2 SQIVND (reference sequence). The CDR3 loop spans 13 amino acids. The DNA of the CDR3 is TGTGCCAGTAGTCGGACACGTAATCAGCCCCAGCATTTT. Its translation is CASSRTRNQPQHF.

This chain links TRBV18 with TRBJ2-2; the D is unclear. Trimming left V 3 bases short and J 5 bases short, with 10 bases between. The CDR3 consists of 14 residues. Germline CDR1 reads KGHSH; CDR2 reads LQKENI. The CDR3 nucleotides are TGTGCCAGCTCACCTTCCAGGAATACCGGGGAGCTGTTTTTT. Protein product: CASSPSRNTGELFF.

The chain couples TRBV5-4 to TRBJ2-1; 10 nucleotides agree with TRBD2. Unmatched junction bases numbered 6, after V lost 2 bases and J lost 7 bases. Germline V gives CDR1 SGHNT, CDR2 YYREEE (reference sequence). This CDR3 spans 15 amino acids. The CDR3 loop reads CASSLAGGTMNEQFF. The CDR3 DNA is TGTGCCAGCAGCTTAGCGGGAGGGACTATGAATGAGCAGTTCTTC. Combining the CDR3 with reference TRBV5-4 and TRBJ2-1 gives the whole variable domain ETGVTQSPTHLIKTRGQQVTLRCSSQSGHNTVSWYQQALGQGPQFIFQYYREEENGRGNFPPRFSGLQFPNYSSELNVNALELDDSALYLCASSLAGGTMNEQFFGPGTRLTVL.

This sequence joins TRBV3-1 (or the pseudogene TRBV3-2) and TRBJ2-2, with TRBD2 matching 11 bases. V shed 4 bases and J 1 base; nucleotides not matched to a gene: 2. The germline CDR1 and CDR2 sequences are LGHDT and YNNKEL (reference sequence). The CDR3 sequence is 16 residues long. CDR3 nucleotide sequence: TGTGCCAGCAGCCTTGGGACTAGCGGGAACACCGGGGAGCTGTTTTTT. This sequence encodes CASSLGTSGNTGELFF.

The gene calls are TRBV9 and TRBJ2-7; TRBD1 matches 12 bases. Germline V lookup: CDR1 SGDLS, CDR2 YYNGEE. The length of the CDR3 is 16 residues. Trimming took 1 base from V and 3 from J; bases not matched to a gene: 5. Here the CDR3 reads CASSVYGTGGFYEQYF. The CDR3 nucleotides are TGTGCCAGCAGCGTATACGGGACAGGGGGCTTCTACGAGCAGTACTTC.

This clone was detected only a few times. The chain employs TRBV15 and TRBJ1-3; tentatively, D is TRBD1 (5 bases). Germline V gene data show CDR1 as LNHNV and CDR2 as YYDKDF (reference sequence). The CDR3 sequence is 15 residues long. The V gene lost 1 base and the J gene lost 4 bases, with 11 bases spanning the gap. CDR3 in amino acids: CATSRVRGSGNTIYF. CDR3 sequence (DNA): TGTGCCACCAGCAGAGTGCGGGGGTCGGGAAACACCATATATTTT.

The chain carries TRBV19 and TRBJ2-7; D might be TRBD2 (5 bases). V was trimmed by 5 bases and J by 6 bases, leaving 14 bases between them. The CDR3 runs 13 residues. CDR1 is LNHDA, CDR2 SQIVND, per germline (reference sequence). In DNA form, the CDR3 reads TGTGCCAGTAGTGGACCTCTCGGAGGCGAGCAGTACTTC. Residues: CASSGPLGGEQYF.

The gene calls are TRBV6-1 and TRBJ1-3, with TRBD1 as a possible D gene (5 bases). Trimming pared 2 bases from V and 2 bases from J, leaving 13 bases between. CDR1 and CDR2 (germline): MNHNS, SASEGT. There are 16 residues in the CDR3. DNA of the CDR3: TGTGCCAGCAGTGAAAATGGTGAAGGGGCTGGAAACACCATATATTTT. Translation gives CASSENGEGAGNTIYF.